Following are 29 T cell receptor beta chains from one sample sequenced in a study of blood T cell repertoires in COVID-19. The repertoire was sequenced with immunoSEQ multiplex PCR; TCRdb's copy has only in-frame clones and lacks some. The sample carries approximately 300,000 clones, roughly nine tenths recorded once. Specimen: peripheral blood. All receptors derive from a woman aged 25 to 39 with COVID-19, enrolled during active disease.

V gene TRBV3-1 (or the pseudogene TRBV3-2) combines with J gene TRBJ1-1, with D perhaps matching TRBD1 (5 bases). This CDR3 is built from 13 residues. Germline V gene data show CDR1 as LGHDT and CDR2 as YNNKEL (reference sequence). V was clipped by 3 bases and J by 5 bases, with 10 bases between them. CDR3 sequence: CASSQGGETEAFF. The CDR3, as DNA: TGTGCCAGCAGCCAGGGGGGGGAGACTGAAGCTTTCTTT.

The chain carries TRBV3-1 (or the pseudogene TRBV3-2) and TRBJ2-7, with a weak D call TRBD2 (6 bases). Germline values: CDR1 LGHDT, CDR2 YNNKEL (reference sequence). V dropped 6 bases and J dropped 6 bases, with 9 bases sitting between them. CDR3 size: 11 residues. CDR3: CASSSTSEQYF. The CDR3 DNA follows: TGTGCCAGCAGTTCGACTAGCGAGCAGTACTTC.

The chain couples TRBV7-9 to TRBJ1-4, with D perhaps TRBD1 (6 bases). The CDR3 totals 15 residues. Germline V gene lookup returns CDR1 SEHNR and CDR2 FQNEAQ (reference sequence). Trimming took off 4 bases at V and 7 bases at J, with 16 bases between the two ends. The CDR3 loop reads CASSSGQTGLEKLFF. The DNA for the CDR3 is TGTGCCAGCAGCTCCGGACAGACCGGGCTTGAAAAACTGTTTTTT.

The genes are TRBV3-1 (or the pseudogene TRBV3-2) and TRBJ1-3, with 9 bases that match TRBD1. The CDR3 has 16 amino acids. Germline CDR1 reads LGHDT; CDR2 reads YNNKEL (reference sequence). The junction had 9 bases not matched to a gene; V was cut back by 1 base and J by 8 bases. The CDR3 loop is CASSQGVPGQGDTIYF. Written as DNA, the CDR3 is TGTGCCAGCAGCCAAGGCGTACCGGGACAGGGAGACACCATATATTTT.

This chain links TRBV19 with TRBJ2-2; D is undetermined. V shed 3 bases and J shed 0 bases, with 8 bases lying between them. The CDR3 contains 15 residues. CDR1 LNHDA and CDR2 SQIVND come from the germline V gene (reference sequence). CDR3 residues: CASSIGHPNTGELFF. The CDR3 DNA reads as TGTGCCAGTAGTATTGGGCATCCGAACACCGGGGAGCTGTTTTTT. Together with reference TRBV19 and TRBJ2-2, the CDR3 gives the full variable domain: DGGITQSPKYLFRKEGQNVTLSCEQNLNHDAMYWYRQDPGQGLRLIYYSQIVNDFQKGDIAEGYSVSREKKESFPLTVTSAQKNPTAFYLCASSIGHPNTGELFFGEGSRLTVL.

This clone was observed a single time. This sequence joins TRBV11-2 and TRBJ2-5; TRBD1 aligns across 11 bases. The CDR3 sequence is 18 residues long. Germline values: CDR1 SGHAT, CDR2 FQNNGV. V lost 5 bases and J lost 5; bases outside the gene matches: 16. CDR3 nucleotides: TGTGCCAGCAGCACCTGGACAGGGGGCGCCCAGGGACCCGAGACCCAGTACTTC. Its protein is CASSTWTGGAQGPETQYF.

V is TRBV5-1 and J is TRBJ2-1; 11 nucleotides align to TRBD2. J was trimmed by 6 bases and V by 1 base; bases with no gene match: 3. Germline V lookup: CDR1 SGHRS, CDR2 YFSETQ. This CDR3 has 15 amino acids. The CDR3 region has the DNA TGCGCCAGCAGCTTGCGGACTAGCGGGCCCAATGAGCAGTTCTTC. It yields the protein CASSLRTSGPNEQFF.

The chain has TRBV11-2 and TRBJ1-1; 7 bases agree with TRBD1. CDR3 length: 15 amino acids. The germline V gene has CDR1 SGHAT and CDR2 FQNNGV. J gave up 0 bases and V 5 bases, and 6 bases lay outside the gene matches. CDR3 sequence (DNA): TGTGCCAGCAGCCCGACAGGGTTGATGAACACTGAAGCTTTCTTT. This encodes CASSPTGLMNTEAFF.

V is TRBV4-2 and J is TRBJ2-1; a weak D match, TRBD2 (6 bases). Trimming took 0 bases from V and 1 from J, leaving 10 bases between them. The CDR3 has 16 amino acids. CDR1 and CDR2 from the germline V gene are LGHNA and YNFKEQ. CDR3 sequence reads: CASSQDGRGSYNEQFF. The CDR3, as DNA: TGTGCCAGCAGCCAAGATGGGCGGGGTTCCTACAATGAGCAGTTCTTC.

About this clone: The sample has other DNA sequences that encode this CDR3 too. In DNA form, the CDR3 reads TGTGCCAGCAGCTCCCTACTAGCAGGGGGGAGGGAGACCCAGTACTTC. It yields the protein CASSSLLAGGRETQYF. This sequence joins TRBV7-2 and TRBJ2-5; perhaps TRBD1 as D (7 bases). V was shortened by 4 bases and J by 5 bases, with 20 bases between the two germline ends. The CDR3 spans 16 residues. In germline, CDR1 is SGHTA, CDR2 FQGNSA. The whole variable domain, remainder taken from reference TRBV7-2 and TRBJ2-5, is GAGVSQSPSNKVTEKGKDVELRCDPISGHTALYWYRQSLGQGLEFLIYFQGNSAPDKSGLPSDRFSAERTGGSVSTLTIQRTQQEDSAVYLCASSSLLAGGRETQYFGPGTRLLVL.

In DNA form, the CDR3 reads TGTGCCTGGAGCCCCCTGGCAGATAACACTGAAGCTTTCTTT. This gives the protein CAWSPLADNTEAFF. This chain connects TRBV30 to TRBJ1-1, with no clear D. Trimming cost V 3 bases and J 2 bases, with 13 bases left between them. Germline V lookup: CDR1 GTSNPN, CDR2 SVGIG (reference sequence). The CDR3 runs 14 residues.

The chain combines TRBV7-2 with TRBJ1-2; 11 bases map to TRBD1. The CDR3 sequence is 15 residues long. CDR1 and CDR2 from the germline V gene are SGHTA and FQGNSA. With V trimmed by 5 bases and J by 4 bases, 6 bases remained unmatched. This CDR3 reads CASSIGTGGGYGYTF. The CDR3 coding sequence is TGTGCCAGCAGCATAGGGACAGGGGGAGGCTATGGCTACACCTTC. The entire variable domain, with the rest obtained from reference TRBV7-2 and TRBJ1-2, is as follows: GAGVSQSPSNKVTEKGKDVELRCDPISGHTALYWYRQSLGQGLEFLIYFQGNSAPDKSGLPSDRFSAERTGGSVSTLTIQRTQQEDSAVYLCASSIGTGGGYGYTFGSGTRLTVV.

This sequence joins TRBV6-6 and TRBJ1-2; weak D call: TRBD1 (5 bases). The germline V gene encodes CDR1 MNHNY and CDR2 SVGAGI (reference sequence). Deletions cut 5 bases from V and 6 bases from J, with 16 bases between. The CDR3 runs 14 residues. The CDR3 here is CASSRTGGVDGYTF. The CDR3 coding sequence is TGTGCCAGCAGTAGGACGGGGGGGGTTGATGGCTACACCTTC.

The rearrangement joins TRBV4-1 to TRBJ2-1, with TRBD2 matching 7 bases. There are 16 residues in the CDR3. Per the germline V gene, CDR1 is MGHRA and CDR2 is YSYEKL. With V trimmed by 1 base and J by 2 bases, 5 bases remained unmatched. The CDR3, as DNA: TGCGCCAGCAGCCAAGTCCCAGCGGGGCCCTACAATGAGCAGTTCTTC. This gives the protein CASSQVPAGPYNEQFF.

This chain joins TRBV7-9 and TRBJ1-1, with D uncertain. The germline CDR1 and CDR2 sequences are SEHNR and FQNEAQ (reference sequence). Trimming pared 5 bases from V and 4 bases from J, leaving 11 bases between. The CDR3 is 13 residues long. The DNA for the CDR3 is TGTGCCAGCAGCGCACGGGAGAGCACTGAAGCTTTCTTT. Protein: CASSARESTEAFF. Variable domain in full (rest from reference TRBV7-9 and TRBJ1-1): DTGVSQNPRHKITKRGQNVTFRCDPISEHNRLYWYRQTLGQGPEFLTYFQNEAQLEKSRLLSDRFSAERPKGSFSTLEIQRTEQGDSAMYLCASSARESTEAFFGQGTRLTVV.

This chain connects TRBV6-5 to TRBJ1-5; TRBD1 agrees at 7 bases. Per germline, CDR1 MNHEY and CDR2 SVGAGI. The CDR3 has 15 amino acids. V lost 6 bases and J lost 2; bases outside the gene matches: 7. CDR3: CASRTDRAGNQPQHF. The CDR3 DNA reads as TGTGCCAGCAGAACAGACAGGGCCGGCAATCAGCCCCAGCATTTT.

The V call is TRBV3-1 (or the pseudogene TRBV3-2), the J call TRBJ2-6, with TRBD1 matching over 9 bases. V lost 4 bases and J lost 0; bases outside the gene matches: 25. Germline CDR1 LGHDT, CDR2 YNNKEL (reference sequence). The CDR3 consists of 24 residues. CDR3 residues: CASSPRTGAKVGLREDSGANVLTF. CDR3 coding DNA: TGTGCCAGCAGCCCCAGGACAGGGGCGAAGGTGGGACTACGGGAGGACTCTGGGGCCAACGTCCTGACTTTC.

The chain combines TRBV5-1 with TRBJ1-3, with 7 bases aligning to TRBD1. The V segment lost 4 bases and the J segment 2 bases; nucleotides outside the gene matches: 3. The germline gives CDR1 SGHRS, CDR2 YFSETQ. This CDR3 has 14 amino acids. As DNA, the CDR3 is TGCGCCAGCAGCCCAGGGACAGCTGGAAACACCATATATTTT. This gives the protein CASSPGTAGNTIYF.

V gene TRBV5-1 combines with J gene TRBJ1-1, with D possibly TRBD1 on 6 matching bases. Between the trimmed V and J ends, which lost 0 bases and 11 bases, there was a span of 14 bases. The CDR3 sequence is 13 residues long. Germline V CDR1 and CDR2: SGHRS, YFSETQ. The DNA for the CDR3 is TGCGCCAGCAGCTTGGCGGGGAGGGGGACTGCTTTCTTT. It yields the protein CASSLAGRGTAFF.

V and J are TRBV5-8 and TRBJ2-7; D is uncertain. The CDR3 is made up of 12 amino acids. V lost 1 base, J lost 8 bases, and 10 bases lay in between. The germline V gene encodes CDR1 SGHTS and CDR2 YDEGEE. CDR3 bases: TGTGCCAGCAGCTTGTCCGGTATCAAGCAGTACTTC. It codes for CASSLSGIKQYF.

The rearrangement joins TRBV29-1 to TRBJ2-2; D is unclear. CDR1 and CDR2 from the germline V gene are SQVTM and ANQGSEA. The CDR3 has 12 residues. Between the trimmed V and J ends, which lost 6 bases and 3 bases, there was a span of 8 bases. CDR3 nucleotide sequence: TGCAGCGTGTTAGCTGACACCGGGGAGCTGTTTTTT. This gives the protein CSVLADTGELFF.

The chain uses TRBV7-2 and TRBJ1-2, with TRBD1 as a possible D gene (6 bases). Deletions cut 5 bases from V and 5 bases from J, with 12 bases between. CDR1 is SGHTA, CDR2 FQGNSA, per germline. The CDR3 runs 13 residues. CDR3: CASSPGHAYGYTF. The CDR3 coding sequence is TGTGCCAGCAGCCCGGGACACGCTTATGGCTACACCTTC.

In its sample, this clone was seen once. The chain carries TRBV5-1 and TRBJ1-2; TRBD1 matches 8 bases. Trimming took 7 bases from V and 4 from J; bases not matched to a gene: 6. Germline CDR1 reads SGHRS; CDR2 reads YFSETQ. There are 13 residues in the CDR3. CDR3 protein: CASGQGIGYGYTF. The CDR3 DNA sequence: TGCGCCAGCGGACAGGGAATTGGCTATGGCTACACCTTC.

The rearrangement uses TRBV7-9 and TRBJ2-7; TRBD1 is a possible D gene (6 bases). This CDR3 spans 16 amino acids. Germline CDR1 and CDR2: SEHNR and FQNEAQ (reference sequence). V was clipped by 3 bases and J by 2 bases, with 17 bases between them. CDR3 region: CASSLGPGHKAYEQYF. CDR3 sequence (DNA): TGTGCCAGCAGCTTGGGTCCGGGACATAAAGCCTACGAGCAGTACTTC.

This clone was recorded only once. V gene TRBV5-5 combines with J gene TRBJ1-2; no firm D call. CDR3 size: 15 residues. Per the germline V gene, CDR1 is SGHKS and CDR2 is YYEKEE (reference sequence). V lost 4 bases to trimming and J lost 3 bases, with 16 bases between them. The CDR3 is CASSLAERRYYGYTF. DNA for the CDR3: TGTGCCAGCAGCCTTGCGGAACGGAGGTACTATGGCTACACCTTC.

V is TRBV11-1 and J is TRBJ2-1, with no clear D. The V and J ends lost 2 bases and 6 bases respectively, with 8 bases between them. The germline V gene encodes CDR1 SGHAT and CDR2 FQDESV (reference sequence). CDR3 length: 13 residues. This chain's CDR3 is CASSLSGTNEQFF. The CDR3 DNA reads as TGTGCCAGCAGCTTATCTGGCACCAATGAGCAGTTCTTC.

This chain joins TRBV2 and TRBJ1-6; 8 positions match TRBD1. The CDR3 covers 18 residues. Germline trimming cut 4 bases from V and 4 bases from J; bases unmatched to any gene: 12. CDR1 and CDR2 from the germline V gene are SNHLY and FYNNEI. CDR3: CASSASRTGSIYNSPLHF. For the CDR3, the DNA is TGTGCCAGCAGTGCGTCCCGGACAGGGAGTATTTATAATTCACCCCTCCACTTT. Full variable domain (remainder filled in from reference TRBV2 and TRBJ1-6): EPEVTQTPSHQVTQMGQEVILRCVPISNHLYFYWYRQILGQKVEFLVSFYNNEISEKSEIFDDQFSVERPDGSNFTLKIRSTKLEDSAMYFCASSASRTGSIYNSPLHFGNGTRLTVT.

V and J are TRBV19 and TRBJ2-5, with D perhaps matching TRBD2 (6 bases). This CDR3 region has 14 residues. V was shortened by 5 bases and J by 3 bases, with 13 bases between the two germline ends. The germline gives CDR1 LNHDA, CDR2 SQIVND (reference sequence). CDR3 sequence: CASSAGGPEETQYF. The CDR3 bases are TGTGCCAGTAGTGCCGGGGGACCAGAAGAGACCCAGTACTTC.

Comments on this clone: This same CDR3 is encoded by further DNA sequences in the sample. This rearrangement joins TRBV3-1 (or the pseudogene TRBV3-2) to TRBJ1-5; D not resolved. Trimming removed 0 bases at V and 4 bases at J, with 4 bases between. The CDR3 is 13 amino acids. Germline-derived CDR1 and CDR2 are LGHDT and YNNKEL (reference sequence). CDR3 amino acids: CASSQDLNQPQHF. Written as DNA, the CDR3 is TGTGCCAGCAGCCAAGATCTGAATCAGCCCCAGCATTTT.